Listed below are T cell receptor beta chains from one sample, sequenced in a study of identical twins. MiXCR, applied by TCRdb to the 5' RACE reads, yields one record per CDR3 protein. The profile covers roughly 230,000 distinct CDR3 sequences, with about 8.5% appearing a single time and less than 4% taken by the ten largest. The data were also submitted as part of a second study, on yellow fever vaccine responses in identical twins.

Sequenced input: CD8+ T cells sorted from blood. Source of these receptors: a woman between 18 and 29 years old in good health. The CDR3 runs from the conserved cysteine through the conserved F or W. Each record gives: CDR3 protein, J gene, D gene, V gene. A D gene is named only where the DNA matches it firmly.

CASRSARVYEQYF | TRBJ2-7 | . | TRBV2
CATSREPVKEQYF | TRBJ2-7 | . | TRBV15
CASSGGGSNQPQHF | TRBJ1-5 | . | TRBV9
CSAPNRGGTEAFF | TRBJ1-1 | TRBD1 | TRBV20-1
CASSSRLADSYNEQFF | TRBJ2-1 | TRBD2 | TRBV28
CASSLLGGGGGDTQYF | TRBJ2-3 | . | TRBV7-8
CASSIAGAGELFF | TRBJ2-2 | TRBD2 | TRBV10-1
CASSLAGRFPYF | TRBJ2-7 | . | TRBV12-3/TRBV12-4
CATQGSETQYF | TRBJ2-5 | . | TRBV24-1
CASSLARGVAGGYEQYF | TRBJ2-7 | TRBD2 | TRBV7-6
CSVEDTDRGTEAFF | TRBJ1-1 | TRBD1 | TRBV29-1
CASSSTQTSGNIQYF | TRBJ2-4 | TRBD2 | TRBV6-1
CASSQELRGDTQYF | TRBJ2-3 | . | TRBV4-2
CASSEDYRQFF | TRBJ2-1 | . | TRBV9
CASRAPRGAYEQYF | TRBJ2-7 | . | TRBV12-3/TRBV12-4
CASSGEMNTEAFF | TRBJ1-1 | . | TRBV28
CASSFGQGERAGELFF | TRBJ2-2 | TRBD1 | TRBV5-5
CAWAERGYTF | TRBJ1-2 | . | TRBV30
CASSHRGLRGADTQYF | TRBJ2-3 | TRBD1 | TRBV27
CSASLRERGYEQYF | TRBJ2-7 | . | TRBV20-1
CASSPLSGGGNEQFF | TRBJ2-1 | TRBD2 | TRBV4-1
CASRGDSSYEQYF | TRBJ2-7 | . | TRBV18
CSAETSGGAFPYEQYF | TRBJ2-7 | TRBD2 | TRBV20-1
CASSPTPAPDTQYF | TRBJ2-3 | . | TRBV6-1
CASSSLGLGTSGRAVEQYF | TRBJ2-7 | TRBD2 | TRBV5-4
CASSLSDRGFYEQYF | TRBJ2-7 | TRBD1 | TRBV9
CAISEGGPEYNEQFF | TRBJ2-1 | . | TRBV10-3
CASSLVDRETLTLYEQYF | TRBJ2-7 | . | TRBV5-1
CASSQDRWQYTEAFF | TRBJ1-1 | . | TRBV4-3